Listed below are T cell receptor beta chains from one sample, sequenced in a study of cytomegalovirus exposure and HLA in healthy donors. Clones were read by immunoSEQ multiplex PCR, and TCRdb kept only the in-frame ones, dropping some. The sample comprises more than 75,000 clones, roughly three quarters of which are singletons, and roughly 14% rests with the top ten. Material for sequencing was PBMCs. These TCRs come from a woman aged 35 to 49 in good health and CMV-seropositive. Both conserved end residues are part of each CDR3. A D gene is named only where the DNA matches it firmly. The size of a clone is reported for some rows only, either as once, few or many, or as a class for expanded clones.

d_call | clone_size | j_call | v_call | cdr3_aa | cdr3_nt
TRBD2 | NA | TRBJ2-1 | TRBV6-5 | CASSYSGSESNEQFF | TGTGCCAGCAGTTATAGCGGGAGTGAGTCCAATGAGCAGTTCTTC
NA | NA | TRBJ1-3 | TRBV9 | CASSVEGSGNTIYF | TGTGCCAGCAGCGTAGAGGGGTCTGGAAACACCATATATTTT
NA | once | TRBJ1-2 | TRBV7-9 | CASSLALRARSGYTF | TGTGCCAGCAGCTTAGCGCTCCGAGCCAGGTCAGGCTACACCTTC
TRBD2 | NA | TRBJ2-7 | TRBV7-8 | CASSYLAVSSYEQYF | TGTGCCAGCAGTTATCTAGCGGTGAGCTCCTACGAGCAGTACTTC
TRBD1 | NA | TRBJ1-5 | TRBV6-4 | CASRATGTGGQPQHF | TGTGCCAGCAGGGCCACCGGGACAGGGGGGCAGCCCCAGCATTTT
NA | NA | TRBJ1-5 | TRBV4-2 | CASSYGGGDLKEPQHF | TGTGCCAGCAGCTATGGGGGAGGGGACCTAAAGGAGCCCCAGCATTTT
TRBD2 | NA | TRBJ2-7 | TRBV5-4 | CASSSGLADYEQYF | TGTGCCAGCAGCTCGGGACTAGCAGACTACGAGCAGTACTTC
TRBD2 | NA | TRBJ2-5 | TRBV28 | CASSLGGLQETQYF | TGTGCCAGCAGTTTGGGAGGGCTCCAAGAGACCCAGTACTTC
NA | NA | TRBJ2-1 | TRBV19 | CASSIRDYNEQFF | TGTGCCAGTAGTATACGGGACTACAATGAGCAGTTCTTC
NA | NA | TRBJ1-4 | TRBV5-4 | CASSFKGGANEKLFF | TGTGCCAGCAGCTTCAAAGGGGGGGCTAATGAAAAACTGTTTTTT
TRBD2 | NA | TRBJ2-7 | TRBV2 | CASSWGLAGDDLYEQYF | TGTGCCAGCAGTTGGGGACTAGCGGGAGATGACCTCTACGAGCAGTACTTC